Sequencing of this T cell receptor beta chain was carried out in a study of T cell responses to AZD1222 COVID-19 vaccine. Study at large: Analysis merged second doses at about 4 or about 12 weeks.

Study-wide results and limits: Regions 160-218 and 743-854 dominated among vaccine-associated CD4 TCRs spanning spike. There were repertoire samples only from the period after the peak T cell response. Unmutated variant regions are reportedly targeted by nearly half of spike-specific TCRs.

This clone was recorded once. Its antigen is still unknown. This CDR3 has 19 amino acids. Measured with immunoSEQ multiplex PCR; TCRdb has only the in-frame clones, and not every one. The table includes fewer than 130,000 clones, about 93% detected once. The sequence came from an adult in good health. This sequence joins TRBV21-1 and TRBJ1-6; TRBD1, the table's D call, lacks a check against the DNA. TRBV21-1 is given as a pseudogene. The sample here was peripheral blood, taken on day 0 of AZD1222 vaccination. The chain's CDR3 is CASSTRDSFSSSYNSPLHF. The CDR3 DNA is TGTGCCAGCAGCACCCGGGACAGCTTCTCGAGCTCCTATAATTCACCCCTCCACTTT.